The entry that follows covers one T cell receptor (beta chain) sequence. Its matching antigen is unknown. The data were obtained in a study of long-term antiretroviral therapy in people with HIV. Germline V gives CDR1 SGHRS, CDR2 YFSETQ. Losses at the gene ends were 3 bases for V and 3 bases for J; bases not matched to a gene: 2. CDR3 length: 14 residues. Researchers report immunoSEQ v3.0 was run at survey level. Assay: immunoSEQ multiplex PCR; the TCRdb copy retains only in-frame clones and omits some. Of about 21,000 clones listed, around 82% are singletons. Points from the study as a whole: No data were available on ART adherence, viral resistance or therapy changes.

The rearrangement uses TRBV5-1 and TRBJ2-7; 11 nucleotides match TRBD2. The TCR comes from a middle-aged man with HIV. Sequenced here: unsorted PBMCs, sampled at the start of antiretroviral therapy. CDR3 protein: CASSSGLAGYEQYF. For the CDR3, the DNA is TGCGCCAGCAGCTCAGGACTAGCGGGCTACGAGCAGTACTTC. The whole variable domain, filled in from reference TRBV5-1 and TRBJ2-7, reads KAGVTQTPRYLIKTRGQQVTLSCSPISGHRSVSWYQQTPGQGLQFLFEYFSETQRNKGNFPGRFSGRQFSNSRSEMNVSTLELGDSALYLCASSSGLAGYEQYFGPGTRLTVT.